The clone carrying this T cell receptor (beta chain) came up many times. Its antigen is unknown. This entry comes from a study of T cells in Graves' hyperthyroidism and ophthalmopathy. The study left out patients who had uncontrolled infection, other autoimmune disease, pregnancy or lactation. Using around 10 ml of fresh peripheral blood, PBMCs were prepared. Study-wide findings and caveats: Among clonotypes expanded in thyroid above 0.001, most were also found in blood. For ophthalmopathy, model prediction preceded onset by a median roughly 6.2 months.

Amplification of TCR beta CDR3 regions used RNA as the template. The HTBI set primed first-round TCR CDR3 RT-PCR. One entry per CDR3 protein, called by TCRdb with MiXCR from the multiplex PCR reads. The sample holds 300,000 to 450,000 distinct CDR3 sequences, more than 12% seen once. The V gene's germline CDR1 is SGHVS and CDR2 FNYEAQ. The V gene end was trimmed by 5 bases and the J gene end by 9 bases; junction bases not matched to a gene: 20. The CDR3 totals 17 residues. This chain connects TRBV7-6 to TRBJ2-3; 7 positions agree with TRBD2. The sample was blood. The clonotype comes from a woman in her 30s with Graves' ophthalmopathy. Here the CDR3 reads CASSPKGRGPDVETQYF. CDR3 sequence (DNA): TGTGCCAGCAGCCCGAAGGGGAGGGGTCCCGACGTTGAAACGCAGTATTTT.